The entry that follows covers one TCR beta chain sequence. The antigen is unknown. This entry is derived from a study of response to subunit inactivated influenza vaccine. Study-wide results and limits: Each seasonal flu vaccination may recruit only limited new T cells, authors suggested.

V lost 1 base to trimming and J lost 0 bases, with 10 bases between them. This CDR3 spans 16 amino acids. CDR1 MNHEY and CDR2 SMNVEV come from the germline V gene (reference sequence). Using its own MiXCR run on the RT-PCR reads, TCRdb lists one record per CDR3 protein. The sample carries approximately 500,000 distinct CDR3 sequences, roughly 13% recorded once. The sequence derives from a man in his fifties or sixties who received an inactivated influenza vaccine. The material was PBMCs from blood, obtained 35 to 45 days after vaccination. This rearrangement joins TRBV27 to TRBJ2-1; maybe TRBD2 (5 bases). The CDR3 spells CASSLLLGSSYNEQFF. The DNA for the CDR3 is TGTGCCAGCAGTTTATTGTTGGGGAGCTCCTACAATGAGCAGTTCTTC.